This T cell receptor beta chain was captured in a study of shared clonotypes between healthy human individuals. Study summary: Each donor contributed plates that comprised three CD4 naive, three CD4 memory, two CD8 naive and one CD8 memory.

Comment on this clone: Its antigen remains unknown.

Data came from immunoSEQ multiplex PCR; TCRdb stores just in-frame clones and leaves some out. The sample shows about 2.4 million clones, 90% to 95% of them seen only once. Study conclusions and caveats: What rarefaction showed was incomplete sorted-subset sequencing despite large depth. A handful of donors shared approximately 5% of their naive CD4 clonotypes.

What was sequenced was naive CD4+ T cells sorted from blood. The subset: CD45RA+ positively selected. This TCR derives from a man younger than 35 in good health.

The CDR3 DNA reads as TGTGCCTGGAACAGGGGACAGGGGAGCACAGATACGCAGTATTTT. Its protein product is CAWNRGQGSTDTQYF. V gene TRBV30 combines with J gene TRBJ2-3; 10 bases agree with TRBD1. There are 15 residues in the CDR3. V trimming: 4 bases; J trimming: 0 bases; junction bases outside the gene matches: 4. Germline loops: CDR1 GTSNPN, CDR2 SVGIG (reference sequence).